Each of the 12 T cell receptor beta chains below was sequenced from the same sample in a study of T cells in Graves' hyperthyroidism and ophthalmopathy. The investigators amplified TCR beta CDR3 regions from RNA transcripts. The HTBI primer set served for first-round RT-PCR of the TCR CDR3. TCRdb recomputed calls from the multiplex PCR reads with MiXCR, one row per CDR3 protein. The repertoire consists of 650,000 to 750,000 distinct CDR3 sequences, with approximately 14% occurring once and the leading ten covering roughly 10%. Sequenced input: blood. The source is a woman aged 18 to 35 with Graves' hyperthyroidism.

This clonotype was recorded many times. This chain joins TRBV2 and TRBJ2-1; a weak D match, TRBD1 (6 bases). The germline V gene has CDR1 SNHLY and CDR2 FYNNEI. This CDR3 is 14 amino acids long. The V gene lost 9 bases and the J gene lost 1 base, with 13 bases spanning the gap. The CDR3: CASKVGTSYNEQFF. The CDR3 DNA follows: TGTGCCAGTAAGGTTGGGACATCCTACAATGAGCAGTTCTTC. Drawing the rest from reference TRBV2 and TRBJ2-1, the complete variable domain is EPEVTQTPSHQVTQMGQEVILRCVPISNHLYFYWYRQILGQKVEFLVSFYNNEISEKSEIFDDQFSVERPDGSNFTLKIRSTKLEDSAMYFCASKVGTSYNEQFFGPGTRLTVL.

This clonotype has a count of ten or more. The chain has TRBV28 and TRBJ1-6, with TRBD1 as a possible D gene (5 bases). Per germline, CDR1 MDHEN and CDR2 SYDVKM. V lost 8 bases to trimming and J lost 5 bases, with 19 bases between them. This CDR3 spans 16 amino acids. The CDR3 bases are TGTGCCAGCGGAGGTGCAGGGATCCTCGATAATTCACCCCTCCACTTT. Amino acids: CASGGAGILDNSPLHF.

The chain's CDR3 is CAISAGGEQYF. DNA for the CDR3: TGTGCCATCAGTGCTGGCGGCGAGCAGTACTTC. J is TRBJ2-7 and V is TRBV10-3; D remains ambiguous. The germline V and J ends were trimmed by 4 bases and 6 bases, with 7 bases remaining between them. The CDR3 contains 11 residues. Germline CDR1 ENHRY, CDR2 SYGVKD.

The chain is built from TRBV6-4 and TRBJ1-5; D unresolved. This CDR3 spans 14 amino acids. V was clipped by 5 bases and J by 3 bases, with 11 bases between them. In germline, CDR1 is MRHNA, CDR2 SNTAGT. The CDR3 loop reads CASSRLGDNQPQHF. CDR3 in DNA: TGTGCCAGCAGTCGATTAGGCGACAATCAGCCCCAGCATTTT.

The chain is built from TRBV19 and TRBJ1-1; D gene unclear. CDR3 length equals 13 residues. V was pared by 5 bases and J by 1 base, with 8 bases between. Germline lookup yields CDR1 LNHDA and CDR2 SQIVND (reference sequence). The CDR3 sequence is CASSWAPNTEAFF. DNA of the CDR3: TGTGCCAGTAGTTGGGCCCCGAACACTGAAGCTTTCTTT. Full variable domain (missing parts from reference TRBV19 and TRBJ1-1): DGGITQSPKYLFRKEGQNVTLSCEQNLNHDAMYWYRQDPGQGLRLIYYSQIVNDFQKGDIAEGYSVSREKKESFPLTVTSAQKNPTAFYLCASSWAPNTEAFFGQGTRLTVV.

This clonotype appeared a few times. The chain couples TRBV10-1 to TRBJ2-5; D uncertain. This CDR3 has 13 amino acids. V was clipped by 5 bases and J by 1 base, with 8 bases between them. Germline V gene data show CDR1 as WNHNN and CDR2 as SYGVQD (reference sequence). The CDR3 region is CASSPNLQETQYF. CDR3 DNA sequence: TGCGCCAGCAGTCCCAACCTCCAAGAGACCCAGTACTTC.

This clonotype was recorded at least ten times. The chain recombines TRBV11-2 with TRBJ2-7; no firm D call. Germline V lookup: CDR1 SGHAT, CDR2 FQNNGV. The CDR3 consists of 12 residues. V was shortened by 1 base and J by 0 bases, with 1 base between the two germline ends. Here the CDR3 DNA reads TGTGCCAGCAGCTTAGTCTCCTACGAGCAGTACTTC. It translates to CASSLVSYEQYF.

This clonotype has a count of ten or more. The chain has TRBV6-2 or TRBV6-3 and TRBJ1-1, with TRBD1 identical over 7 bases. The CDR3 runs to 14 residues. V shed 2 bases, J shed 6 bases, and the junction held 6 bases outside the gene matches. Germline V CDR1 and CDR2: MNHEY, SVGEGT. The CDR3 loop is CASSYTTGLAEAFF. The CDR3 nucleotides are TGTGCCAGCAGTTACACGACAGGGTTGGCTGAAGCTTTCTTT.

V gene TRBV19 combines with J gene TRBJ2-1; D assignment may be TRBD1 or TRBD2 (6 bases each). This CDR3 comprises 14 residues. V was pared by 6 bases and J by 4 bases, with 13 bases between. Germline V gene lookup returns CDR1 LNHDA and CDR2 SQIVND (reference sequence). CDR3 nucleotide sequence: TGTGCCAGTAGCAGGGGCGGGGTATACAATGAGCAGTTCTTC. Translated: CASSRGGVYNEQFF.

This clonotype appeared many times. In DNA form, the CDR3 reads TGTGCCAGCAGCTCCAGTGTAGGAGGGGAGAACTACAATGAGCAGTTCTTC. Amino acids: CASSSSVGGENYNEQFF. The rearrangement uses TRBV2 and TRBJ2-1; tentatively, D is TRBD2 (6 bases). The CDR3 contains 17 residues. The V gene lost 6 bases and the J gene lost 3 bases, with 21 bases spanning the gap. Germline lookup yields CDR1 SNHLY and CDR2 FYNNEI.

In its sample, this clonotype was seen many times. The V call is TRBV5-1, the J call TRBJ2-1; 9 bases fit TRBD2. V was pared by 0 bases and J by 7 bases, with 11 bases of the junction left unmatched. The CDR3 is 17 amino acids. Per germline, CDR1 SGHRS and CDR2 YFSETQ. CDR3 amino acids: CASSLGHVGLARNEQFF. The DNA of the CDR3 is TGCGCCAGCAGCTTGGGACATGTGGGACTAGCAAGGAATGAGCAGTTCTTC. Drawing the rest from reference TRBV5-1 and TRBJ2-1, the complete variable domain is KAGVTQTPRYLIKTRGQQVTLSCSPISGHRSVSWYQQTPGQGLQFLFEYFSETQRNKGNFPGRFSGRQFSNSRSEMNVSTLELGDSALYLCASSLGHVGLARNEQFFGPGTRLTVL.

This clonotype was counted ten times or more. The chain employs TRBV18 and TRBJ2-7; TRBD1 is a possible D gene (6 bases). CDR1 and CDR2 from the germline V gene are KGHSH and LQKENI. V dropped 2 bases and J dropped 0 bases, with 14 bases sitting between them. The CDR3 covers 16 residues. Written as DNA, the CDR3 is TGTGCCAGCTCACCAACCGTCCGGGACAACTCCTACGAGCAGTACTTC. Translation: CASSPTVRDNSYEQYF.